A selection of T cell receptor beta chains follows, all from one sample in a study of regulatory T cells in long-lasting Graves disease. MiXCR was run by TCRdb on the multiplex PCR reads, yielding one entry per CDR3 protein. The data show around 340,000 distinct CDR3 sequences, roughly a fifth seen once. Sequenced material: peripheral blood mononuclear cells (PBMCs), taken when the disease was refractory, from a patient treated with antithyroid drugs. The receptor set was obtained from a female donor with Graves disease. Both conserved end residues are trimmed from each CDR3. The order of the fields is V gene, J gene, CDR3 protein.

v_gene: TRBV2
j_gene: TRBJ1-2
CDR3aa: ASKPYQRQTIYGYT

v_gene: TRBV7-7
j_gene: TRBJ2-2
CDR3aa: ASSLGPGRGELF

v_gene: TRBV27
j_gene: TRBJ2-2
CDR3aa: ASGTDTLNTGELF

v_gene: TRBV20-1
j_gene: TRBJ1-1
CDR3aa: SARSGFNTEAF

v_gene: TRBV12-3/TRBV12-4
j_gene: TRBJ1-3
CDR3aa: ASSLRGNTIY

v_gene: TRBV12-3/TRBV12-4
j_gene: TRBJ1-6
CDR3aa: ASSLKFGTGGNSPLH

v_gene: TRBV19
j_gene: TRBJ1-2
CDR3aa: ASARDLYGYT

v_gene: TRBV20-1
j_gene: TRBJ1-2
CDR3aa: SAQVQGGGYGYT

v_gene: TRBV10-1
j_gene: TRBJ2-2
CDR3aa: ASSEKREGYTGELF

v_gene: TRBV6-5
j_gene: TRBJ2-5
CDR3aa: ASSFVGQETQY

v_gene: TRBV28
j_gene: TRBJ2-7
CDR3aa: ASSFPLVGYEQY

v_gene: TRBV3-1
j_gene: TRBJ2-5
CDR3aa: ASSQDGLAVQETQY

v_gene: TRBV13
j_gene: TRBJ1-2
CDR3aa: ASSLPPGLNYGYT

v_gene: TRBV3-1
j_gene: TRBJ1-2
CDR3aa: ASSLDRVEGYT

v_gene: TRBV3-1
j_gene: TRBJ1-2
CDR3aa: ASSQAGLGYT

v_gene: TRBV12-3/TRBV12-4
j_gene: TRBJ2-7
CDR3aa: ASSPPGPSDEQY

v_gene: TRBV12-3/TRBV12-4
j_gene: TRBJ1-6
CDR3aa: ASSPQGTYNPPLH

v_gene: TRBV6-1
j_gene: TRBJ2-2
CDR3aa: ASSELITGELF

v_gene: TRBV12-3/TRBV12-4
j_gene: TRBJ1-2
CDR3aa: ASASRLVGASGYT

v_gene: TRBV7-3
j_gene: TRBJ1-1
CDR3aa: TSSLGGRNTEAF

v_gene: TRBV7-8
j_gene: TRBJ2-2
CDR3aa: ASSYRQGTTGELF

v_gene: TRBV20-1
j_gene: TRBJ1-6
CDR3aa: SARGDRRGSPLH

v_gene: TRBV12-5
j_gene: TRBJ1-2
CDR3aa: ASGYSPGQGSYGYT

v_gene: TRBV28
j_gene: TRBJ2-5
CDR3aa: ASSLLGAGAETQY

v_gene: TRBV29-1
j_gene: TRBJ2-5
CDR3aa: SVGGLAGRETQY

v_gene: TRBV30
j_gene: TRBJ1-4
CDR3aa: AFAQGSAEKLF

v_gene: TRBV6-2/TRBV6-3
j_gene: TRBJ1-2
CDR3aa: ASSYGAGYGYT

v_gene: TRBV10-3
j_gene: TRBJ1-1
CDR3aa: AISESENTEAF

v_gene: TRBV5-1
j_gene: TRBJ2-7
CDR3aa: ASSFDRVSSVYEQY